This T cell receptor (beta chain) derives from a study of T-cell reconstitution after alpha-beta-depleted transplantation in children. A TCRbeta library incorporating unique molecular identifiers was prepared. TCRdb analysed the PCR reads with MiXCR anew, one entry per CDR3 protein. Found here are 200,000 to 300,000 distinct CDR3 sequences, around 8% of them singletons; the top ten hold just under 6.5%. V lost 4 bases and J lost 4, with 14 bases in between. Germline V gene lookup returns CDR1 KGHSH and CDR2 LQKENI. The CDR3 runs to 14 residues. This receptor was obtained from a male patient aged 5 to 17 who had a stem cell transplant for acute lymphoblastic leukemia, so the T cells may come from the graft donor. This chain connects TRBV18 to TRBJ2-7, with D perhaps TRBD2 (5 bases). The sequenced sample was PBMCs, mostly from graft donor cells, obtained 180 days after TCRalphabeta/CD19-depleted stem cell transplant. This CDR3 is CASSQLVGIYEQYF. CDR3 in DNA: TGTGCCAGCTCACAACTAGTAGGGATTTACGAGCAGTACTTC.